This T cell receptor (beta chain) derives from a study of blood T cell repertoires in COVID-19. The CDR3 spans 13 residues. Germline CDR1 reads MNHEY; CDR2 reads SVGEGT. J gave up 3 bases and V 5 bases, and 1 base lay outside the gene matches. Assay: immunoSEQ multiplex PCR; the TCRdb copy retains only in-frame clones and omits some. Here the sample spans around 94,000 clones, approximately 80% being singletons. This sequence was found in a human donor in a cohort sampled during active COVID-19. Specimen: peripheral blood. The J gene is TRBJ1-5, the V gene TRBV6-2 or TRBV6-3, with TRBD1 identical over 7 bases. This CDR3 reads CASSDRDNQPQHF. For the CDR3, the DNA is TGTGCCAGCAGTGACAGGGACAATCAGCCCCAGCATTTT.